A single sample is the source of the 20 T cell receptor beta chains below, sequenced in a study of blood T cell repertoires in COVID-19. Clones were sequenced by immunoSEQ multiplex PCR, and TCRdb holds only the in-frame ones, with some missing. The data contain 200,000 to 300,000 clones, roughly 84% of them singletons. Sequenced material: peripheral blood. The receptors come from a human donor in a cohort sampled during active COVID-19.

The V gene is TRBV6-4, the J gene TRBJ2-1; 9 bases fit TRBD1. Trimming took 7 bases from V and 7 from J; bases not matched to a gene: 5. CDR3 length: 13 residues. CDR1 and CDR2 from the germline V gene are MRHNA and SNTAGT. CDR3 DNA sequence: TGTGCCAGCAAAGGGGACAGGGAGAATGAGCAGTTCTTC. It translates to CASKGDRENEQFF.

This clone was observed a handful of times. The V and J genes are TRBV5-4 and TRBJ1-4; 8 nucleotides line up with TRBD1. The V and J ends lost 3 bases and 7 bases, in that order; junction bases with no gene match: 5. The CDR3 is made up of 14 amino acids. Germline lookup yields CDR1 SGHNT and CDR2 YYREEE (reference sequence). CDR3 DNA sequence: TGTGCCAGCAGCTCCTCCGGACAGGGTGAAAAACTGTTTTTT. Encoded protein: CASSSSGQGEKLFF.

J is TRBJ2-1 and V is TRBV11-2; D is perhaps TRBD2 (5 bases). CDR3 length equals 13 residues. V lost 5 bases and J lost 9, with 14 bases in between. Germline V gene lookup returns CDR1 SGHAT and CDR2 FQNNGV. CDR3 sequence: CASSATSLGEQFF. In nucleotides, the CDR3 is TGTGCCAGCAGCGCAACTAGTCTTGGTGAGCAGTTCTTC. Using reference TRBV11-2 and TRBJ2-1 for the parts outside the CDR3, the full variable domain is EAGVAQSPRYKIIEKRQSVAFWCNPISGHATLYWYQQILGQGPKLLIQFQNNGVVDDSQLPKDRFSAERLKGVDSTLKIQPAKLEDSAVYLCASSATSLGEQFFGPGTRLTVL.

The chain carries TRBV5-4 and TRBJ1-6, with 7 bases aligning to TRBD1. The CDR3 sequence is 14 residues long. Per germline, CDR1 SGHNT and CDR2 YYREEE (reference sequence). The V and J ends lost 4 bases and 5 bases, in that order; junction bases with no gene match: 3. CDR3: CASSPDRDNSPLHF. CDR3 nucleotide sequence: TGTGCCAGCAGCCCCGACAGGGATAATTCACCCCTCCACTTT.

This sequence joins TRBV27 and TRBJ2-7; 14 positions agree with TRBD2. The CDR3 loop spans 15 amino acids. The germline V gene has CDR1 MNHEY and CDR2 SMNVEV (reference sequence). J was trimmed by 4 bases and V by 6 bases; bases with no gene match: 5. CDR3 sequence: CASSVGTSGSYEQYF. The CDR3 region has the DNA TGTGCCAGCAGCGTAGGGACTAGCGGGAGTTACGAGCAGTACTTC.

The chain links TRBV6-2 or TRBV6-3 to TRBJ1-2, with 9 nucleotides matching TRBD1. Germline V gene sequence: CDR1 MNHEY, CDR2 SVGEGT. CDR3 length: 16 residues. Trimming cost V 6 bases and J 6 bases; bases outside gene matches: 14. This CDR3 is CASSRTLEGQGHGYTF. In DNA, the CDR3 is TGTGCCAGCAGCCGCACGCTAGAGGGACAGGGACATGGCTACACCTTC.

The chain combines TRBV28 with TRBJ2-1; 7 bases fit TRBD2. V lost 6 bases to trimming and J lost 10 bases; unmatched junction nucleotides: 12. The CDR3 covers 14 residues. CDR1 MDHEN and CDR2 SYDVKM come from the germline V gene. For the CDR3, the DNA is TGTGCCAGCAGCAGCAGGGACTACGTGTGGGAGCAGTTCTTC. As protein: CASSSRDYVWEQFF. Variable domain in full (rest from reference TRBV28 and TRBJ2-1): DVKVTQSSRYLVKRTGEKVFLECVQDMDHENMFWYRQDPGLGLRLIYFSYDVKMKEKGDIPEGYSVSREKKERFSLILESASTNQTSMYLCASSSRDYVWEQFFGPGTRLTVL.

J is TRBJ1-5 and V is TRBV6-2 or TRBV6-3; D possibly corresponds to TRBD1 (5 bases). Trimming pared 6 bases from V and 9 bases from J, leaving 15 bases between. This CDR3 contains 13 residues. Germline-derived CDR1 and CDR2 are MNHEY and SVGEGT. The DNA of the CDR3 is TGTGCCAGCAGCCGGACGATCCAGGGGCCCCAGCATTTT. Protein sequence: CASSRTIQGPQHF.

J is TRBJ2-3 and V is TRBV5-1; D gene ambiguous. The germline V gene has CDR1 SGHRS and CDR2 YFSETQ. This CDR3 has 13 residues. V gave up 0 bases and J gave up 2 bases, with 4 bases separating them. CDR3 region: CASSLVNTDTQYF. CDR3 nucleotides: TGCGCCAGCAGCTTGGTTAACACAGATACGCAGTATTTT.

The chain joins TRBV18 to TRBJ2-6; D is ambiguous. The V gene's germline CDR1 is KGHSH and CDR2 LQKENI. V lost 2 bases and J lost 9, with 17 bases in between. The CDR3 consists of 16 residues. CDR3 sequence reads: CASSPAPGLVVNVLTF. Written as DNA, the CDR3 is TGTGCCAGCTCACCAGCTCCCGGGTTAGTAGTCAACGTCCTGACTTTC.

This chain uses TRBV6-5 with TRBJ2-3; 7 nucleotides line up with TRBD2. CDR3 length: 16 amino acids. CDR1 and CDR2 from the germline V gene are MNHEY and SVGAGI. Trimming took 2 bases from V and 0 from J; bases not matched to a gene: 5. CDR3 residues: CASSYGLAASTDTQYF. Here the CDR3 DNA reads TGTGCCAGCAGTTACGGGCTAGCGGCTAGCACAGATACGCAGTATTTT.

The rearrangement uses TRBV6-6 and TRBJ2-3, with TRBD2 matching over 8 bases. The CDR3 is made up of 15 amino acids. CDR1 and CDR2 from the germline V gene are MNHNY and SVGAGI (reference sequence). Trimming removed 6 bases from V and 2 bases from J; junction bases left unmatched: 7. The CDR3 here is CASSLSGTDTDTQYF. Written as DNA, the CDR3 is TGTGCCAGCAGCCTTAGCGGGACCGACACAGATACGCAGTATTTT.

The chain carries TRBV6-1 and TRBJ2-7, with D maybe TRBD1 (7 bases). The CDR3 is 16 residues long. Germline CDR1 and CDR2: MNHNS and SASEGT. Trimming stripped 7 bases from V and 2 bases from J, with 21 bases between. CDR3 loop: CASIDQGGVTPYEQYF. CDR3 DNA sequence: TGTGCCAGCATTGACCAGGGGGGCGTTACCCCCTACGAGCAGTACTTC.

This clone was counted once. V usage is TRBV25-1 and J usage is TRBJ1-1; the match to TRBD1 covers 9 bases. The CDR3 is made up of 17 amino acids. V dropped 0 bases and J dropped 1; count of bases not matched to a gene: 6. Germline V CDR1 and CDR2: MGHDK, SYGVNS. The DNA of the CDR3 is TGTGCCAGCAGTGAATACGAATGGACAGGGGCGAACACTGAAGCTTTCTTT. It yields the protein CASSEYEWTGANTEAFF.

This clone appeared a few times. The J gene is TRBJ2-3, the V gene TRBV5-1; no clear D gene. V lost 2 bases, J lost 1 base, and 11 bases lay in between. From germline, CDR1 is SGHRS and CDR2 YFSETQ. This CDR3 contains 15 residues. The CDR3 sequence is CASSFEDGGTDTQYF. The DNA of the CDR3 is TGCGCCAGCAGCTTTGAGGATGGTGGCACAGATACGCAGTATTTT.

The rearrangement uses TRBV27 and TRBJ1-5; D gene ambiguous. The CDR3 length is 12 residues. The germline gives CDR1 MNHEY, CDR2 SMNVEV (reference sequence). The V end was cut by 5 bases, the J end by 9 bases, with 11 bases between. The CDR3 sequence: CASSTRTGPQHF. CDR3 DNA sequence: TGTGCCAGCAGTACCCGAACCGGGCCCCAGCATTTT.

CDR3 protein: CASNWGSYTEAFF. The CDR3 coding sequence is TGTGCCAGCAATTGGGGCTCCTATACAGAAGCTTTCTTT. The chain couples TRBV5-8 to TRBJ1-1, with D possibly TRBD1 on 5 matching bases. The CDR3 extends over 13 amino acids. Germline lookup yields CDR1 SGHTS and CDR2 YDEGEE. V was pared by 6 bases and J by 8 bases, with 17 bases between.

The CDR3 region is CASSPERTGELFF. Here the CDR3 DNA reads TGTGCCAGCTCACCAGAGAGGACCGGGGAGCTGTTTTTT. The chain joins TRBV18 to TRBJ2-2; D is ambiguous. V was shortened by 2 bases and J by 5 bases, with 6 bases between the two germline ends. The CDR3 totals 13 residues. The germline V gene has CDR1 KGHSH and CDR2 LQKENI. Complete variable domain (other parts from reference TRBV18 and TRBJ2-2): NAGVMQNPRHLVRRRGQEARLRCSPMKGHSHVYWYRQLPEEGLKFMVYLQKENIIDESGMPKERFSAEFPKEGPSILRIQQVVRGDSAAYFCASSPERTGELFFGEGSRLTVL.

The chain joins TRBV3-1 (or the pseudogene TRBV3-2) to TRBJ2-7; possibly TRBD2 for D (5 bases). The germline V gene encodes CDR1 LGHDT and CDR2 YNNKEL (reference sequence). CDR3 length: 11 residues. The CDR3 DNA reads TGTGCTATCGGGAACGGCCACGAGCAGTACTTC. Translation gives CAIGNGHEQYF.

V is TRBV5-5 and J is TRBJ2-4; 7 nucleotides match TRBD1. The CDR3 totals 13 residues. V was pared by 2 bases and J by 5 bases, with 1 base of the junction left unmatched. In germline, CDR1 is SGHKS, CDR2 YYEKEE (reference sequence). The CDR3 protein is CASSLDRENIQYF. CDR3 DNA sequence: TGTGCCAGCAGCTTAGACAGGGAAAACATTCAGTACTTC.